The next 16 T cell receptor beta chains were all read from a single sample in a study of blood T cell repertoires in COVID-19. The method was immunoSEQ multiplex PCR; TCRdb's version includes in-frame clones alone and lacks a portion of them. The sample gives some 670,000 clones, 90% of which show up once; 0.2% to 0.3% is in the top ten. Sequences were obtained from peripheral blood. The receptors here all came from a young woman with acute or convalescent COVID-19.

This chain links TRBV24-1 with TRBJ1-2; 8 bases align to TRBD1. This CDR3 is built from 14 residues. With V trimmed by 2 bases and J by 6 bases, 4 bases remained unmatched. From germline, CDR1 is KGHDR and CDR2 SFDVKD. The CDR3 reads CATSDWTGLHGYTF. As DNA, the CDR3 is TGTGCCACCAGTGATTGGACAGGGCTACATGGCTACACCTTC.

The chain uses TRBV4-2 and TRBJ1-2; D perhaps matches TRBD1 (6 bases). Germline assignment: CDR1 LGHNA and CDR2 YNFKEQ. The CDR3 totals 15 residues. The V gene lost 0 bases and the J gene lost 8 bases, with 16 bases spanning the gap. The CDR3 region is CASSQETGVFGGYTF. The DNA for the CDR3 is TGTGCCAGCAGCCAAGAGACAGGAGTTTTTGGCGGCTACACCTTC.

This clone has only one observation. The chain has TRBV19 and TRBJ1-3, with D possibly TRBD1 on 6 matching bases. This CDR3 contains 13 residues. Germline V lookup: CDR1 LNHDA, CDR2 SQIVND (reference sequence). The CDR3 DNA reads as TGTGGGGGACATCGTTCCTCTGGAAACACCATATATTTT. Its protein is CGGHRSSGNTIYF.

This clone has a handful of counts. This CDR3 reads CATKHSGSGNTIYF. The CDR3 nucleotides read TGTGCCACCAAACACAGTGGCTCTGGAAACACCATATATTTT. The chain has TRBV3-1 (or the pseudogene TRBV3-2) and TRBJ1-3; D is unclear. This CDR3 is built from 14 residues. With 10 bases removed from V and 0 bases from J, the gap between germline ends came to 13 bases. The germline V gene encodes CDR1 LGHDT and CDR2 YNNKEL (reference sequence).

This CDR3 is CASSQDGRRGSNQPQHF. DNA for the CDR3: TGCGCCAGCAGCCAAGATGGCAGGCGCGGGAGCAATCAGCCCCAGCATTTT. The genes are TRBV4-1 and TRBJ1-5; no reliable D call. Trimming stripped 0 bases from V and 1 base from J, with 13 bases between. This CDR3 spans 17 amino acids. Germline V gene data show CDR1 as MGHRA and CDR2 as YSYEKL.

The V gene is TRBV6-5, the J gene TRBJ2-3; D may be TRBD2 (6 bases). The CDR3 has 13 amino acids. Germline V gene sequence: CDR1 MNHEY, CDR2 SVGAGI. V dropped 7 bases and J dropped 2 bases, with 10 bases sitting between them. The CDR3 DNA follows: TGTGCCAGCATGGGGGGAATCACAGATACGCAGTATTTT. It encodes CASMGGITDTQYF.

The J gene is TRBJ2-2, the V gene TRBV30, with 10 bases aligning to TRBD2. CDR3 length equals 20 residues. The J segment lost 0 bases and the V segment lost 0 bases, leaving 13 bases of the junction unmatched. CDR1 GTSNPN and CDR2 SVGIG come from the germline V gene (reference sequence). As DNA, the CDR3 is TGTGCCTGGAGTGTACGGGCTAGCGGGGGCATATTACCGAACACCGGGGAGCTGTTTTTT. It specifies CAWSVRASGGILPNTGELFF.

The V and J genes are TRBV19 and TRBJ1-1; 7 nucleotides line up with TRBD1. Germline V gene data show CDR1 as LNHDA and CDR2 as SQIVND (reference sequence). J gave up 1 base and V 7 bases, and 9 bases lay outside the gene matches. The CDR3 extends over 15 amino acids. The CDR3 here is CASTRGDVPNTEAFF. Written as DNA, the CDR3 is TGTGCCAGTACCAGGGGGGACGTACCGAACACTGAAGCTTTCTTT.

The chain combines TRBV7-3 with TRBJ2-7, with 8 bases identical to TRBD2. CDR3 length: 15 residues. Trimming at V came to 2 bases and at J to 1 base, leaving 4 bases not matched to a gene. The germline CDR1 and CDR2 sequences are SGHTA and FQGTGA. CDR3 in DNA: TGTGCCAGCAGCTTAGCCGGGGGGGTTTCCTACGAGCAGTACTTC. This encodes CASSLAGGVSYEQYF.

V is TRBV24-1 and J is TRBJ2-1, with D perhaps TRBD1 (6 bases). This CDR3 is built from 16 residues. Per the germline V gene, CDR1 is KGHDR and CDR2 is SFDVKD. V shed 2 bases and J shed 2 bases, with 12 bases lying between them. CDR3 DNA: TGTGCCACCAGTGATTCCCGACAGGCCACCTACAATGAGCAGTTCTTC. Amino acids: CATSDSRQATYNEQFF.

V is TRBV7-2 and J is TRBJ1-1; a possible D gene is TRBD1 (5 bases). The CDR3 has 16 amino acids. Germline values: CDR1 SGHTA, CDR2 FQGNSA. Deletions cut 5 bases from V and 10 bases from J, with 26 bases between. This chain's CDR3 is CASSTPLSGGARTAFF. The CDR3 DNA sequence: TGTGCCAGCAGCACCCCTCTGTCCGGTGGGGCGAGGACAGCTTTCTTT.

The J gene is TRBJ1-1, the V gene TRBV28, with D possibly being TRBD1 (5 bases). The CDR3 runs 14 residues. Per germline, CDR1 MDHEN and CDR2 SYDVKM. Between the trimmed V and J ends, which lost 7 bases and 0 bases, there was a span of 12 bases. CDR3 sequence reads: CASIQGGMNTEAFF. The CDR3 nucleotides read TGTGCCAGCATCCAGGGCGGTATGAACACTGAAGCTTTCTTT.

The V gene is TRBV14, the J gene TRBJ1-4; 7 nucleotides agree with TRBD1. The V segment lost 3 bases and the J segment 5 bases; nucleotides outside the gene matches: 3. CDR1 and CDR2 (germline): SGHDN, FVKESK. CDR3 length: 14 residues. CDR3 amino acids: CASSQGTENEKLFF. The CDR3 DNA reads TGTGCCAGCAGCCAGGGGACAGAGAATGAAAAACTGTTTTTT. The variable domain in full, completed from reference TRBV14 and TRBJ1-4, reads EAGVTQFPSHSVIEKGQTVTLRCDPISGHDNLYWYRRVMGKEIKFLLHFVKESKQDESGMPNNRFLAERTGGTYSTLKVQPAELEDSGVYFCASSQGTENEKLFFGSGTQLSVL.

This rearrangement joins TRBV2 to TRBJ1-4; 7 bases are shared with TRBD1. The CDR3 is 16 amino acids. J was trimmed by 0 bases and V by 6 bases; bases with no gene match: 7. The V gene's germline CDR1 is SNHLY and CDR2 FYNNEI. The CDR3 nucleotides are TGTGCCAGCAGCACTGACAGGGACACAACTAATGAAAAACTGTTTTTT. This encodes CASSTDRDTTNEKLFF.

In DNA form, the CDR3 reads TGTGCCAGCAGCTCAACAGGGAAAGAGACCCAGTACTTC. Its protein product is CASSSTGKETQYF. The V call is TRBV11-3, the J call TRBJ2-5, with D perhaps matching TRBD1 (6 bases). V dropped 4 bases and J dropped 3 bases, with 9 bases sitting between them. This CDR3 region has 13 residues. CDR1 is SGHNT and CDR2 is YENEEA in the germline V gene.

The CDR3 sequence is CASSLAAITSTEAFF. CDR3 in DNA: TGTGCCAGCAGCTTAGCAGCGATAACAAGTACTGAAGCTTTCTTT. The V and J genes are TRBV7-9 and TRBJ1-1; D is unresolved. V lost 0 bases to trimming and J lost 5 bases, with 13 bases between them. The germline gives CDR1 SEHNR, CDR2 FQNEAQ (reference sequence). This CDR3 spans 15 amino acids.